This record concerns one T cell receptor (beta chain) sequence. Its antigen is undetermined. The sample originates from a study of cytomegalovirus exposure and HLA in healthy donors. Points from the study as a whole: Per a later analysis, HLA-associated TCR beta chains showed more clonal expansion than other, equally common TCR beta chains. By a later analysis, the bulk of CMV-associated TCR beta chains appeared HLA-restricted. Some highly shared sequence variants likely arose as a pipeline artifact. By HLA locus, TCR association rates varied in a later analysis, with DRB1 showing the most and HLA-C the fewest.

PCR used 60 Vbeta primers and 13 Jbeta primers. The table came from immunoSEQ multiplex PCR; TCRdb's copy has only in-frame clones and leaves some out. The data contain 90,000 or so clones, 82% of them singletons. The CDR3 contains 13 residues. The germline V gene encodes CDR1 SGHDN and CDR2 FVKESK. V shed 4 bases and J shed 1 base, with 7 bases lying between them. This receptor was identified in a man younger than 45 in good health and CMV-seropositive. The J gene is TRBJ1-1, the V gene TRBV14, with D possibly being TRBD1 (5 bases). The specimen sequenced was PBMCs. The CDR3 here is CASSLDRNTEAFF. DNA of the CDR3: TGTGCCAGCAGCCTAGACAGGAACACTGAAGCTTTCTTT.